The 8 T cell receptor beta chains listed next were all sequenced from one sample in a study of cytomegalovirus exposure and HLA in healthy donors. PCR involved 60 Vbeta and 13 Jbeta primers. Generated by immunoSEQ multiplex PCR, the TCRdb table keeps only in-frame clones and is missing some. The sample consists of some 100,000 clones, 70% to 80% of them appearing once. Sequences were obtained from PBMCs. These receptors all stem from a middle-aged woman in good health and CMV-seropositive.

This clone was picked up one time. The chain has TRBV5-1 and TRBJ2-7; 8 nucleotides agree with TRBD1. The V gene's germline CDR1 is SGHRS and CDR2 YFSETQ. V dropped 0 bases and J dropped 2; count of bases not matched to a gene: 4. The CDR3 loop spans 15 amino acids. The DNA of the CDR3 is TGCGCCAGCAGCTTGGATCCGGGACAGGCCTACGAGCAGTACTTC. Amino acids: CASSLDPGQAYEQYF.

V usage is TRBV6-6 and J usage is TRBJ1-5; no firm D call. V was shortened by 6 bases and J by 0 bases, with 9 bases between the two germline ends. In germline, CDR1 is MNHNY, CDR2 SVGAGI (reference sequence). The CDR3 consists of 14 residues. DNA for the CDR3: TGTGCCAGCAGGCCACTCCTTAGCAATCAGCCCCAGCATTTT. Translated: CASRPLLSNQPQHF.

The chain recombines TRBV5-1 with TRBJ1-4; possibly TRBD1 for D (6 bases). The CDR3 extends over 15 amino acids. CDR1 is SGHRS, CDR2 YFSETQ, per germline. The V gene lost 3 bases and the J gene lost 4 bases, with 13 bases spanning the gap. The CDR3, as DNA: TGCGCCAGCAGCTCCGCCATGGACAGTAATGAAAAACTGTTTTTT. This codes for CASSSAMDSNEKLFF.

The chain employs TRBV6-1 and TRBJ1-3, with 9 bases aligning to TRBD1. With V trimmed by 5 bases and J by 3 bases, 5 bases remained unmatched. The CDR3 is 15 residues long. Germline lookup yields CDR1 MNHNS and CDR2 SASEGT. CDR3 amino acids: CASSLTGGSGNTIYF. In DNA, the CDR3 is TGTGCCAGCAGTTTGACAGGGGGAAGTGGAAACACCATATATTTT.

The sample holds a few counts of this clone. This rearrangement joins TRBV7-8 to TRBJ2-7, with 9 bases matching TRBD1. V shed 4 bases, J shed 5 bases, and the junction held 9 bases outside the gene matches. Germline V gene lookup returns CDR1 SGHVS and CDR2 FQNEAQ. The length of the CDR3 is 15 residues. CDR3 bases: TGTGCCAGCAGCTACCCGGGACAGGGAAACAACGAGCAGTACTTC. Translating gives CASSYPGQGNNEQYF.

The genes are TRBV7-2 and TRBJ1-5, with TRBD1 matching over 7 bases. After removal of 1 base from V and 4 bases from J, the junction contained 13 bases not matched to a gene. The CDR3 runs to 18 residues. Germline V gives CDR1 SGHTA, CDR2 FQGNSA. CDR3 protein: CASSLDASVRDSNQPQHF. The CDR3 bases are TGTGCCAGCAGCTTAGACGCCTCCGTAAGGGACAGTAATCAGCCCCAGCATTTT.

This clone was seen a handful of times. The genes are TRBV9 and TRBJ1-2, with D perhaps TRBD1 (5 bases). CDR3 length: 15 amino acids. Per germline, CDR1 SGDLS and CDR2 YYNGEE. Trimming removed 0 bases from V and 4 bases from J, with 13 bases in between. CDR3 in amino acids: CASSVGSQGSYGYTF. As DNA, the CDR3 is TGTGCCAGCAGCGTAGGCTCCCAGGGAAGCTATGGCTACACCTTC.

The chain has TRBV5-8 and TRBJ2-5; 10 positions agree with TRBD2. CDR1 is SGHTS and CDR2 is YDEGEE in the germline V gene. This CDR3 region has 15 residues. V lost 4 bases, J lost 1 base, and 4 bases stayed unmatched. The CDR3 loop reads CASSVSGGSQETQYF. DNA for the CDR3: TGTGCCAGCAGCGTTAGCGGGGGGTCCCAAGAGACCCAGTACTTC.